This T cell receptor beta chain was found in a study of shared clonotypes between healthy human individuals. Only CD45RO-negative cells positively selected for CCR7 counted as naive CD8 cells, so terminally differentiated effector memory CD45RA+ cells were excluded. Germline CDR1 reads MNHNS; CDR2 reads SASEGT. The CDR3 covers 12 residues. V was cut by 8 bases and J by 4 bases, with 12 bases left in between. Regarding the study as a whole: Naive CD4 clonotype sharing across several donors was about 5%.

Comment on this clone: The antigen remains unidentified.

At the deep level, the assay was run. Each subset's genomic DNA was shared equally among a number of immunoSEQ plates. Sequencing was performed with immunoSEQ multiplex PCR; in TCRdb, only in-frame clones are kept and a portion is missing. Altogether more than 2 million clones are present, 90% to 95% being singletons, with the ten largest covering 1.5% to 2%. This sequence was found in a man between 18 and 35 years old in good health. Some clones in this sample may be carry-over from other donors' samples. The V and J genes are TRBV6-1 and TRBJ2-7; TRBD1 might be the D (5 bases). Sequenced sample: naive CD8+ T cells from PBMCs. The DNA of the CDR3 is TGTGCCAGCGGATTGGGGCTATACGAGCAGTACTTC. Translated: CASGLGLYEQYF.